This T cell receptor beta chain is drawn from a study of CD8 T cells in ankylosing spondylitis. Quantitative 5'-RACE with molecular barcodes generated TCR beta libraries. From the 5' RACE reads, TCRdb called clonotypes with MiXCR, one entry per CDR3 protein. The table shows 380,000 or so distinct CDR3 sequences, with 20% to 25% occurring only once. Study observations and caveats: The disease-linked clones had a CD8+ phenotype and low blood frequencies. Past research had described some motif variants in reactive arthritis synovial fluid and blood. There was a TCR beta motif, made of eight highly homologous variants, that appeared characteristic of ankylosing spondylitis blood.

Germline V lookup: CDR1 MNHEY, CDR2 SVGEGT. The CDR3 runs 14 residues. V lost 1 base, J lost 5 bases, and 11 bases lay in between. In this sample, this clonotype turned up a few times. Its antigen is not known. Sequencing used blood, either unsorted or a sorted T cell fraction (not recorded which). The clonotype was recovered from a male donor with ankylosing spondylitis or in good health (not recorded which). V usage is TRBV6-2 or TRBV6-3 and J usage is TRBJ1-1, with D tentatively TRBD1 (6 bases). The CDR3 region has the DNA TGTGCCAGCAGTTACTTAGATAGGGGGACTGAAGCTTTCTTT. It is translated as CASSYLDRGTEAFF.